The sequence of this T cell receptor beta chain was determined in a study of blood T cell repertoires in COVID-19 (dated by TCRdb to 2018 to 2020). Regarding the research as a whole: The collaborator samples originated in the United States, Italy and Spain and spanned the acute and convalescent phases of COVID-19. A freely available public database, intended as a resource for researchers studying the immune response to SARS-CoV-2, is where the repertoires were released. Samples were obtained from the ongoing ImmuneRACE study (first 160 participants) and from over 1,000 subjects provided by 6 global collaborators. Sample metadata almost always included a de-identified subject ID, COVID-19 status, age in years and sex. Subjects who had been exposed to COVID-19, were actively infected with it, or had recovered from it provided the deeply sampled blood TCRbeta repertoires that made up the dataset. The material from the prospective study consisted of cDNA or gDNA derived from T cells, B-cell-depleted T cells, or PBMCs. Where available, HLA class I and class II types were taken from metadata supplied by the sample provider and were not determined by assay-based typing. Broad study findings and their caveats: The quantity of clinical and demographic metadata differed by source and by participant and was supplied without curation.

In the prospective study, participants were roughly 18 to 100 years old, resided in 25 or so geographic areas of the United States, and were enrolled through a virtual design. In the prospective study, participants were assigned to cohorts based on the clinical history participants reported in a screening survey and a study questionnaire. For ImmuneRACE Cohort 3, a participant was defined as recovered based on two consecutive negative NP/OP PCR tests, clearance by a healthcare professional, or resolution of symptoms. Mobile phlebotomists in the prospective study collected whole blood, serum and a nasopharyngeal or oropharyngeal swab from every participant. Participants in the prospective study had the option to provide additional blood draws and questionnaires over a roughly 2-month period. Before DNA extraction, prospective study blood samples were shipped either frozen or at room temperature.

As concerns this clone: It lacks a known antigen. Base qualities are not at hand, and no much larger clone is one base apart.

TCRbeta CDR3 regions were amplified from genomic DNA by means of the immunoSEQ Assay, a bias-controlled multiplex PCR. The paper's processing steps were these. Within the assay, amplification of reference gene primers was used to estimate how many nucleated cells each sample contained. Sequence reads were collapsed and filtered to measure the absolute abundance of every unique TCRbeta CDR3 rearrangement. For each sample, productive Simpson clonality was calculated by taking the square root of Simpson's diversity index across productive rearrangements. Held by TCRdb, this immuneACCESS table contains in-frame sequences only and omits some clones. Under half of the omission traces to an unresolved V gene where checked; the cause of the rest is unknown. That table supplies the V and J calls and clone size; D and trimming were determined from the DNA. Here the sample has about 240,000 clones; around 89% occur a single time. The ten largest clones take up approximately 3.7% of the sample.

Trimming takes 4 bases off V and 3 bases off J; junction bases not matched to a gene: 7. The germline V gene specifies SGHVS as CDR1 and FQNEAQ as CDR2. CDR3 length: 16 amino acids, cysteine to phenylalanine. Only CDR3 DNA is held: 48 bases, read in frame from base 1. This sequence uses TRBV7-8 and TRBJ2-3; TRBD2 agrees with 10 junctional bases. Material: PBMCs or T cells enriched from blood (not recorded which). The clonotype originates from a woman aged 25-40 years who had recovered from COVID-19. The CDR3 loop reads CASSWLAGVGTDTQYF. The DNA reads as follows: TGTGCCAGCAGCTGGCTAGCGGGAGTAGGTACAGATACGCAGTATTTT.